The clone carrying this TCR beta chain came up once. Original handling: Estimation of nucleated cell counts relied on the amplification of reference gene primers. TCRdb's table, derived via immunoSEQ multiplex PCR, lists solely in-frame clones and lacks some. D and trimming come from the DNA, and the V and J calls and clone size come from that table. Among fewer than 110,000 clones listed, about 89% were seen once. This sample is drawn from a study of blood T cell repertoires in COVID-19. In the study overall: Sources were T cells, B-cell-depleted T cells, or PBMCs; the material itself was cDNA or gDNA.

Germline V CDR1 and CDR2: SNHLY, FYNNEI. J was trimmed by 0 bases and V by 5 bases; bases with no gene match: 8. The CDR3 is 16 residues long. This receptor was obtained from a man between 50 and 59 years old with acute or convalescent COVID-19. The genes are TRBV2 and TRBJ1-1; 8 bases line up with TRBD1. Sequences were obtained from peripheral blood. The CDR3 nucleotides are TGTGCCAGCAGTTCTCGACAGGGGCCCATGAACACTGAAGCTTTCTTT. It specifies CASSSRQGPMNTEAFF.